The entry below gives a single TCR beta chain sequence along with its context. A read error may be the cause here, since a much bigger clone is one base away. Unfractionated whole blood was the source of the extracted total RNA. This specimen belongs to a study of human T cells and chemical hapten exposure. CDR3 length: 14 residues. The study's library attached unique molecular identifiers to single cDNA molecules. From the reads, TCRdb called clonotypes with MiXCR, one entry per CDR3 protein. The sample shows about 120,000 distinct CDR3 sequences, 6.5% to 10% of them seen only once. V usage is TRBV12-3 or TRBV12-4 and J usage is TRBJ1-3; possible D gene TRBD1, 5 bases. The specimen was whole blood. This clonotype was sampled from a human donor in good health. Some clones in this sample may be carry-over from other donors' samples. CDR3 region: CAGSLAGPRNTIYF. CDR3 sequence (DNA): TGTGCCGGCAGTTTAGCGGGGCCCCGAAACACCATATATTTT.